This T cell receptor (beta chain) was retrieved from a study of Graves' ophthalmopathy and Graves' hyperthyroidism. Study in general: Peripheral blood sampling preceded any treatment and occurred at initial diagnosis.

For repertoire sequencing, the TCR beta CDR3 regions were amplified from RNA transcripts. Following a first-round RT-PCR that used HTBI primers, a second-round multiplex PCR was carried out. In TCRdb, the multiplex PCR reads were re-called with MiXCR into one record per CDR3 protein. The sample lists 170,000 or so distinct CDR3 sequences, approximately 38% occurring once. The V end lost 2 bases, the J end lost 6 bases, and 11 bases lay between the germline ends. This CDR3 is 13 amino acids long. The rearrangement joins TRBV12-3 or TRBV12-4 to TRBJ2-7; D is uncertain. Input material: peripheral blood. The sequence was obtained from a woman aged 40-49 years with Graves' ophthalmopathy. This CDR3 reads CASSLPPTVEQYF. The CDR3 DNA is TGTGCCAGCAGTTTACCACCGACCGTCGAGCAGTACTTC.